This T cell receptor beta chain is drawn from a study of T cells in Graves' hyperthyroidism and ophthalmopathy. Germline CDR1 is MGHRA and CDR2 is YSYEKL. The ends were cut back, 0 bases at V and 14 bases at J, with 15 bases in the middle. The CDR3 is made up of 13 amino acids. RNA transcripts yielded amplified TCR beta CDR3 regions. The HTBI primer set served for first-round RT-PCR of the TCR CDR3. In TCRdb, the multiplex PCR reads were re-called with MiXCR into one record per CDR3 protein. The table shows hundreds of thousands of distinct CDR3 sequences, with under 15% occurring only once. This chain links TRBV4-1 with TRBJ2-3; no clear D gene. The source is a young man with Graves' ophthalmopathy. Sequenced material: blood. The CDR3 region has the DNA TGCGCCAGCAGCCAAGAAGGAACAAGGGAACCGTATTTT. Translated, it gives CASSQEGTREPYF.